This TCR beta chain emerged from a study of blood T cell repertoires in COVID-19. The overall study: From the United States, Italy and Spain came samples of acute and convalescent COVID-19.

TCRdb's copy holds only in-frame clones and misses some; the assay was immunoSEQ multiplex PCR. The sample consists of approximately 210,000 clones, roughly 84% of them appearing once. CDR1 is SGHRS and CDR2 is YFSETQ in the germline V gene. Losses at the gene ends were 5 bases for V and 3 bases for J; bases not matched to a gene: 8. The CDR3 consists of 15 residues. This clone was recorded only once. The sequenced sample consisted of peripheral blood. The chain recombines TRBV5-1 with TRBJ2-5; 9 nucleotides match TRBD2. The receptor comes from a human donor in a cohort sampled during active COVID-19. The DNA of the CDR3 is TGCGCCAGCAGAAAGCGGGGGGCGGGAGAAGAGACCCAGTACTTC. Translation gives CASRKRGAGEETQYF.